This passage covers 4 T cell receptor beta chains from one sample sequenced in a study of regulatory T cells in long-lasting Graves disease. Time point given: newly diagnosed GD, antithyroid drugs for less than 3 months. PBMCs provided the RNA from which the TCR library was made. Both iRepertoire HTBI primers and Arm-PCR of CDR3 regions were used to build the TCR beta libraries. From the multiplex PCR reads, TCRdb called clonotypes with MiXCR, one entry per CDR3 protein. The data hold a few hundred thousand distinct CDR3 sequences, with 15% to 20% observed a single time. This sample was shared with a second study, whose subject was T cells in Graves' hyperthyroidism and ophthalmopathy.

The sample consisted of peripheral blood mononuclear cells (PBMCs), taken at new diagnosis, from a patient treated with antithyroid drugs. These receptor sequences come from a woman in her 30s with Graves disease.

This clonotype was picked up many times. V gene TRBV18 combines with J gene TRBJ1-6; D is uncertain. CDR1 is KGHSH and CDR2 is LQKENI in the germline V gene. This CDR3 is 16 amino acids long. Trimming left V 10 bases short and J 1 base short, with 17 bases between. The CDR3 nucleotides read TGTGCCACCAGGATGGCGACGGGATCCTATAATTCACCCCTCCACTTT. This gives the protein CATRMATGSYNSPLHF.

The gene calls are TRBV7-8 and TRBJ2-5; 12 bases agree with TRBD2. Germline trimming cut 1 base from V and 5 bases from J; bases unmatched to any gene: 8. The CDR3 length is 17 residues. Germline CDR1 reads SGHVS; CDR2 reads FQNEAQ. In nucleotides, the CDR3 is TGTGCCAGCAGCTTAGGACTAGCGGGAGTCGTCCGTGAGACCCAGTACTTC. Translation gives CASSLGLAGVVRETQYF.

This clonotype was observed many times. The CDR3 here is CSVLGPEAFF. For the CDR3, the DNA is TGCAGCGTTTTGGGCCCTGAAGCTTTCTTT. V usage is TRBV29-1 and J usage is TRBJ1-1, with no clear D. CDR3 length: 10 amino acids. V dropped 5 bases and J dropped 6 bases, with 7 bases sitting between them. Looked up from germline, CDR1 is SQVTM and CDR2 is ANQGSEA.

This clonotype was seen repeatedly, ten times or more. J is TRBJ1-2 and V is TRBV6-1, with a possible D match to TRBD1 (5 bases). V lost 8 bases to trimming and J lost 0 bases, with 13 bases between them. The CDR3 totals 14 residues. The germline gives CDR1 MNHNS, CDR2 SASEGT. CDR3 nucleotides: TGTGCCAGCCATCGGGACGGCGCTAACTATGGCTACACCTTC. The encoded protein is CASHRDGANYGYTF.